This entry describes one T cell receptor delta chain. For this DNA, TCRdb reports the protein of a much larger clone, which diverges at residue 10, most likely from a read error; the protein presented here is translated directly from the DNA. TCRdb ran CATT on the multiplex PCR reads. Of 75,000 to 95,000 delta-chain clones in the sample, 0.85% to 1% were seen once. The data belong to a study of γδ T cells in repeated Plasmodium falciparum infection. Background on the study: Over around 580 days, donors received four mosquito-bite P. falciparum NF54 infections.

The TCR sequence derives from a pool of human donors (malaria-infected and uninfected, not separated). Sequences were obtained from gamma-delta T cells from blood.

Here the CDR3 DNA reads TGTGCCTGTGACTCCTTACTGGGGGATGCGCTCACCGATAAACTCATCTTT. The encoded protein is CACDSLLGDALTDKLIF. The J gene is TRDJ1, the V gene TRDV2, with 10 positions matching TRDD3. Here the J gene was assigned by germline matching of the DNA, as TCRdb has none. The length of the CDR3 is 17 residues. The germline gives CDR1 GEAIGNYY, CDR2 EKD. The junction had 10 bases not matched to a gene; V was cut back by 3 bases and J by 1 base.